This T cell receptor (beta chain) originates from a study of early T cells in non-severe SARS-CoV-2 infection. In the study overall: The study sequenced bulk RNA from unsorted whole blood, with chains unpaired.

TCRdb itself ran the 5' RACE reads through MiXCR, one entry per CDR3 protein. The sample lists 70,000 to 95,000 distinct CDR3 sequences, 14% to 15% seen once, with about 0.59% in the top ten. Germline V gene data show CDR1 as SGHVS and CDR2 as FQNEAQ. There are 14 residues in the CDR3. The V end was cut by 8 bases, the J end by 0 bases, with 10 bases between. Specimen: whole blood. This receptor was taken from an adult who was a healthcare worker with PCR-confirmed SARS-CoV-2 infection or an uninfected control (not recorded which). The chain is built from TRBV7-8 and TRBJ2-2; D not resolved. CDR3 loop: CASVEKPNTGELFF. The CDR3 region has the DNA TGTGCCAGCGTCGAGAAACCGAACACCGGGGAGCTGTTTTTT. The full variable domain, completed using reference TRBV7-8 and TRBJ2-2, is GAGVSQSPRYKVAKRGQDVALRCDPISGHVSLFWYQQALGQGPEFLTYFQNEAQLDKSGLPSDRFFAERPEGSVSTLKIQRTQQEDSAVYLCASVEKPNTGELFFGEGSRLTVL.